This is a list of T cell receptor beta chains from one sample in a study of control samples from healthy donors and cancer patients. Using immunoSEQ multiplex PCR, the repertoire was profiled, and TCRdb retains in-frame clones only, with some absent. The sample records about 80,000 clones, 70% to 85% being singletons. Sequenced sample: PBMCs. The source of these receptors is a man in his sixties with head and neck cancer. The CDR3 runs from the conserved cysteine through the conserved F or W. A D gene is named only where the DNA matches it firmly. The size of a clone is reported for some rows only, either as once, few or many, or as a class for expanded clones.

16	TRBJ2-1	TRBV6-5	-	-	CASSFLPTFSYNEQFF	TGTGCCAGCAGTTTCCTTCCGACATTCTCCTACAATGAGCAGTTCTTC
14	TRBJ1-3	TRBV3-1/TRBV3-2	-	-	CASSQGFSGNTIYF	TGTGCCAGCAGCCAGGGGTTCTCTGGAAACACCATATATTTT
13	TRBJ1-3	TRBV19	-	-	CASQDFSGNTIYF	TGTGCCAGTCAGGACTTCTCTGGAAACACCATATATTTT
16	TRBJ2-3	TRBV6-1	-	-	CASSEAVFSSTDTQYF	TGTGCCAGCAGTGAAGCGGTCTTTTCTAGCACAGATACGCAGTATTTT
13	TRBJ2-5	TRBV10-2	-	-	CASMVGGGETQYF	TGCGCCAGCATGGTGGGGGGAGGAGAGACCCAGTACTTC
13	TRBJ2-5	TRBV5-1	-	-	CASSFSGGETQYF	TGCGCCAGCAGCTTCTCTGGAGGAGAGACCCAGTACTTC
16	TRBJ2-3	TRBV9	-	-	CASSVEAHPSTDTQYF	TGTGCCAGCAGCGTAGAGGCGCACCCTAGCACAGATACGCAGTATTTT
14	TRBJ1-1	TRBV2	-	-	CASSEIPPATEAFF	TGTGCCAGCAGTGAAATCCCGCCGGCGACTGAAGCTTTCTTT
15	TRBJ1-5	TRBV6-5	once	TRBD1	CASSYDRDSSSPQHF	TGTGCCAGCAGTTATGACCGGGACAGTTCTTCGCCCCAGCATTTT
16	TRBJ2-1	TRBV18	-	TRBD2	CASSPPGLAGGVEQFF	TGTGCCAGCTCACCACCGGGACTAGCGGGAGGGGTTGAGCAGTTCTTC
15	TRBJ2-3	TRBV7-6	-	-	CASSRQGRDTDTQYF	TGTGCCAGCAGCCGACAGGGGAGGGACACAGATACGCAGTATTTT
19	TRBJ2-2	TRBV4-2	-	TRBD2	CASSQRHGTSGTDTGELFF	TGTGCCAGCAGCCAAAGGCACGGGACTAGCGGGACGGACACCGGGGAGCTGTTTTTT
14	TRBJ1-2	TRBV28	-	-	CASSTGADNYGYTF	TGTGCCAGCAGTACCGGGGCCGATAACTATGGCTACACCTTC
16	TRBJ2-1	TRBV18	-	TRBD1	CASSPPGQGVHNEQFF	TGTGCCAGCTCACCACCGGGGCAGGGGGTCCACAATGAGCAGTTCTTC
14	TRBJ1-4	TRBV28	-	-	CASSSRDFDEKLFF	TGTGCCAGCAGCTCGAGGGACTTTGACGAAAAACTGTTTTTT
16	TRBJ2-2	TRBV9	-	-	CASSPRTGTNTGELFF	TGTGCCAGCAGCCCTCGGACGGGAACCAACACCGGGGAGCTGTTTTTT
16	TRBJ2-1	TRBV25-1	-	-	CASSEYIQGSYNEQFF	TGTGCCAGCAGTGAATATATCCAGGGATCCTACAATGAGCAGTTCTTC
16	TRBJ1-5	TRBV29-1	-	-	CSVELAPGGANQPQHF	TGCAGCGTTGAACTCGCCCCGGGGGGGGCAAATCAGCCCCAGCATTTT
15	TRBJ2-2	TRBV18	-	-	CASPILGRNTGELFF	TGTGCCAGCCCTATTTTGGGACGGAACACCGGGGAGCTGTTTTTT
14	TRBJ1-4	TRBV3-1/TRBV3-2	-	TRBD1	CASSQDRVDEKLFF	TGTGCCAGCAGCCAGGACAGGGTAGATGAAAAACTGTTTTTT
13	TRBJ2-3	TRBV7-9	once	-	CASSSITGTAQYF	TGTGCCAGCAGCTCTATTACCGGGACTGCTCAGTATTTT
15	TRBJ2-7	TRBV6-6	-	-	CASSGSSGQMGEQYF	TGTGCCAGCAGTGGGTCTAGCGGACAGATGGGCGAGCAGTACTTC
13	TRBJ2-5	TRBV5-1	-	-	CASSLGGDETQYF	TGCGCCAGCAGCTTGGGAGGCGATGAGACCCAGTACTTC
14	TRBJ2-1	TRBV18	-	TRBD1	CASSLGQGLNEQFF	TGTGCCAGCTCACTTGGACAGGGCCTCAATGAGCAGTTCTTC
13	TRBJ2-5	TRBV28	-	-	CASSLDLQETQYF	TGTGCCAGCAGTTTGGATCTACAAGAGACCCAGTACTTC
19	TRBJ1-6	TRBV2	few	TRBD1	CASSEAGTGASGWNSPLHF	TGTGCCAGCAGTGAAGCTGGGACAGGGGCATCCGGGTGGAATTCACCCCTCCACTTT
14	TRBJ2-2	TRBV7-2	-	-	CASSLVGNTGELFF	TGTGCCAGCAGCTTAGTTGGCAACACCGGGGAGCTGTTTTTT
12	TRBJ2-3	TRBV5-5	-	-	CASSPGTDTQYF	TGTGCCAGCAGCCCTGGTACAGATACGCAGTATTTT
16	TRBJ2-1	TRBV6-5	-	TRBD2	CASSYSTTSGRARGFF	TGTGCCAGCAGTTACTCCACGACTAGCGGGAGGGCAAGAGGATTCTTC
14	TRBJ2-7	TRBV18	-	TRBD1	CASSPNRGYYEQYF	TGTGCCAGCTCACCGAACAGGGGATACTACGAGCAGTACTTC
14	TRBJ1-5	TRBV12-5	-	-	CASGFGQSNQPQHF	TGTGCTAGTGGTTTTGGACAGAGCAATCAGCCCCAGCATTTT
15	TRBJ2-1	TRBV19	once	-	CASSEGSISYNEQFF	TGTGCCAGTAGTGAGGGGAGTATATCCTACAATGAGCAGTTCTTC
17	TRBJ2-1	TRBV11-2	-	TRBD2	CASSTTPLAGSYNEQFF	TGTGCCAGCAGCACTACTCCCTTAGCGGGATCCTACAATGAGCAGTTCTTC
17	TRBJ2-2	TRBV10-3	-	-	CAISERRGKEWSGELFF	TGTGCCATCAGTGAGAGGAGAGGGAAGGAGTGGTCCGGGGAGCTGTTTTTT
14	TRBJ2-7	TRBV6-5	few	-	CASSYSAGRYQQYF	TGTGCCAGCAGTTACTCAGCGGGCAGGTATCAGCAGTACTTC
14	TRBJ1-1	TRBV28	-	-	CASSFAGALKEAFF	TGTGCCAGCAGTTTCGCGGGAGCCCTCAAGGAAGCTTTCTTT
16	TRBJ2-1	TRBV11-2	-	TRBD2	CASSLVRLAAYNEQFF	TGTGCCAGCAGCTTAGTGCGACTAGCGGCCTACAATGAGCAGTTCTTC
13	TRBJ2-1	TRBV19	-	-	CASSITAYNEQFF	TGTGCCAGTAGTATAACAGCCTACAATGAGCAGTTCTTC
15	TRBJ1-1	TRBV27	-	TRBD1	CASSLSWTGGTEAFF	TGTGCCAGCAGTTTATCTTGGACAGGGGGCACTGAAGCTTTCTTT
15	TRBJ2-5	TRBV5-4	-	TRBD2	CASSLAGGRAETQYF	TGTGCCAGCAGCTTGGCCGGCGGGAGGGCGGAGACCCAGTACTTC
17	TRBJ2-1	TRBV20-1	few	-	CSASSLEAGFSYNEQFF	TGCAGTGCTAGTTCCCTCGAGGCGGGTTTCTCCTACAATGAGCAGTTCTTC
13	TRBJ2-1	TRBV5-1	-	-	CASSPYRANEQFF	TGCGCCAGCAGCCCCTACAGAGCCAATGAGCAGTTCTTC
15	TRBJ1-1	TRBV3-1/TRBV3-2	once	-	CASSQKGTGGRRAFF	TGTGCCAGCAGCCAAAAAGGGACCGGGGGGCGTAGAGCTTTCTTT
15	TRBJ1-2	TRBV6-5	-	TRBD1	CASRKPGQGFYGYTF	TGTGCCAGCAGAAAACCGGGACAGGGCTTCTATGGCTACACCTTC
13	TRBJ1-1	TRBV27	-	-	CASSLDRWTEAFF	TGTGCCAGCAGTTTAGACAGGTGGACTGAAGCTTTCTTT
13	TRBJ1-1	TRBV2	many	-	CASSEQGNTEAFF	TGTGCCAGCAGTGAACAGGGGAACACTGAAGCTTTCTTT
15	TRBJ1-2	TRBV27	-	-	CASRILAMKGYGYTF	TGTGCCAGCCGAATCCTTGCCATGAAGGGGTATGGCTACACCTTC
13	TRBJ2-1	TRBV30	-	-	CAWSRGEYNEQFF	TGTGCCTGGAGTAGGGGAGAGTACAATGAGCAGTTCTTC
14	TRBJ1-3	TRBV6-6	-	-	CASSVLIARNTIYF	TGTGCCAGCAGTGTTCTTATAGCGAGAAACACCATATATTTT
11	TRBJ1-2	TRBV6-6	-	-	CASSRSGGYTF	TGTGCCAGCAGTAGGAGTGGTGGCTACACCTTC